This T cell receptor beta chain comes out of a study of OX40 agonist ivuxolimab in advanced cancers. V gave up 5 bases and J gave up 5 bases; unmatched junction bases: 13. There are 15 residues in the CDR3. Germline V gene data show CDR1 as SGHRS and CDR2 as YFSETQ. Baseline, cycle 4 day 1, and cycle 7 day 1 were the blood sampling points. TCRdb's copy holds only in-frame clones and misses some; the assay was immunoSEQ multiplex PCR. Of about 64,000 clones listed, about 80% are singletons. The chain couples TRBV5-1 to TRBJ2-7, with 7 bases fitting TRBD1. The receptor was isolated from an adult with an advanced solid tumor such as melanoma, head and neck, liver or kidney cancer. The sample in question was CD4+ or CD8+ T cells sorted from blood, obtained in a trial of the OX40 agonist ivuxolimab. The CDR3 here is CASSGDGQAPDEQYF. The CDR3, as DNA: TGCGCCAGCAGTGGGGACGGACAGGCTCCCGACGAGCAGTACTTC.